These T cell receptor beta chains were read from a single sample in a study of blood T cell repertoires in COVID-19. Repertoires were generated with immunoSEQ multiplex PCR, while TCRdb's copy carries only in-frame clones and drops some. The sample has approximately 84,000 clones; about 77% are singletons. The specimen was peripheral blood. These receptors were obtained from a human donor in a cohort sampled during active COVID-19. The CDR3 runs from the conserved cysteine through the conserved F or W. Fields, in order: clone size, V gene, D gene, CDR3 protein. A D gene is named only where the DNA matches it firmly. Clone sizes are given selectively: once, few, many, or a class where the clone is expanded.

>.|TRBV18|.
CASSLDSSTHTEAFF
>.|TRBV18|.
CASSPYGGPGNTIYF
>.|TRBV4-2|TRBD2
CASSLGLGGTGSYNEQFF
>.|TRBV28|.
CAVHSPGDYGYTF
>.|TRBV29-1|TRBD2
CSVAGGAGASGRVREQFF
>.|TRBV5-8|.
CASSRGRGSKNTEAFF
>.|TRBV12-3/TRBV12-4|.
CASSPQSNYGYTF
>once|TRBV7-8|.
CASSPHTDTQYF
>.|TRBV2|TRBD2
CASKWTSTNNEQFF
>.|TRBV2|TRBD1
CASRQTGGDNQPQHF
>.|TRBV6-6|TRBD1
CASTTTGKLDEQYF
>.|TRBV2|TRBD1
CASREQGASYNSPLHF
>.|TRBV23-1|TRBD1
CASSHPKDRGRTDTQYF
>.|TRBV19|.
CASSNLRGAYGYTF
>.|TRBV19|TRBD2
CATRAPGGGNNEQYF
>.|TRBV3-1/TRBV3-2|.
CASSPLLVTKNIQYF
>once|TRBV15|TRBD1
CATSRDRGREKLFF
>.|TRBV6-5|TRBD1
CASRPDRMNEKLFF
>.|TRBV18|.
CASSPTERPTTVTQYF
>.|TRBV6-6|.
CASRERTAGYEQYF
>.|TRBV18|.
CASSPIGEQFF
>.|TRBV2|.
CASSPTYTEAFF
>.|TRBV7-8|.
CASSSRQKNTEAFF
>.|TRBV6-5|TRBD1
CASSYSPAGGPYEQYF
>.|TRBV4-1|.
CASSPSRREETQYF
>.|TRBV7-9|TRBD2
CASSLRRLAGATDTQYF
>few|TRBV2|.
CASSRTRWAYEQYF
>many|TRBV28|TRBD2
CASGLAETYEQYF
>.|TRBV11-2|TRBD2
CASSRGLAGEGGELFF
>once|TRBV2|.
CASSPTRDDEQYF
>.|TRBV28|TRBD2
CASRPGGLSSYEQYF
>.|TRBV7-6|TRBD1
CASSSQGARTDTQYF
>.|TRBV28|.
CASSTPLDYDYEQYF
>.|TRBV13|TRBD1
CASSPIGQGRDSGQYF
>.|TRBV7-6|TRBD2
CASSSGLAPHNEQFF
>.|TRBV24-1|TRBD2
CATRTSGRAVEEQYF
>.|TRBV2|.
CASRLVQGLGGYTF
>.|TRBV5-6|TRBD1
CASSTRTGGINQPQHF
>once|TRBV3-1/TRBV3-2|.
CASSQGGGEGNQPQHF
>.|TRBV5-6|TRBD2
CASSLGLAGVGNTQYF
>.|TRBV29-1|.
CSVEDPGEQYF
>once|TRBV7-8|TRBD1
CASSGGQGARGYTF
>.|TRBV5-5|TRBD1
CASSLEGATGELFF
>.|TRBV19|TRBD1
CASTPNRGRPYGYTF